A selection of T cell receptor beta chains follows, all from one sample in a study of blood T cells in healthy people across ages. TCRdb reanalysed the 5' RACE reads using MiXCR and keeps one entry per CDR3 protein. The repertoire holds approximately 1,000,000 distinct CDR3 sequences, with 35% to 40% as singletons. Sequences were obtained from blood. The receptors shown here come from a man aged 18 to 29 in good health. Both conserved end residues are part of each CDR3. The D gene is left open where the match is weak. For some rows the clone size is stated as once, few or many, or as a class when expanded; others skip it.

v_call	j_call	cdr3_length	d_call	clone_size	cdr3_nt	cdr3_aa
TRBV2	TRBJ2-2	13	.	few	TGTGCCAGCAGTGAACCTATCACCGGGGAGCTGTTTTTT	CASSEPITGELFF
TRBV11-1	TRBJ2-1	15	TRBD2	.	TGTGCCAGCAGCTTATTTAGCGGGGGTACAATGAGCAGGTTCTTC	CASSLFSGGTMSRFF
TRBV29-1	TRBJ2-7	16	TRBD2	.	TGCAGCGTTGTTGACCCTAGCGGGCCTTCCTACAATGAGCAGTACTTC	CSVVDPSGPSYNEQYF
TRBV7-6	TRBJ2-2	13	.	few	TGTGCCAGCAGCTTAAGGATTCCCGGGGAGCTGTTTTTT	CASSLRIPGELFF
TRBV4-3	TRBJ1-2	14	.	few	TGCGCCAGCAGCCAAGGAGACGGTCTCCATGGCTACACCTTC	CASSQGDGLHGYTF
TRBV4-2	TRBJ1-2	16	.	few	TGTGCCAGCAGCCAAGATGTCGGAACAGAGGGCTATGGCTACACCTTC	CASSQDVGTEGYGYTF
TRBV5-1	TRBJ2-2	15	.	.	TGCGCCAGCAGCTTGCAACCTGGGGGCACCGGGGAGCTGTTTTTT	CASSLQPGGTGELFF
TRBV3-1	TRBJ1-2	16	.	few	TGTGCCAGCAGCCAAGATAATCTAATAAGGGAAGGAGGCTACACCTTC	CASSQDNLIREGGYTF
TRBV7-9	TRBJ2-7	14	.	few	TGTGCCAGCAGCTTAGCAACCAGCTCGAACGAGCAGTACTTC	CASSLATSSNEQYF
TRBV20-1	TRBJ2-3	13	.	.	TGCAGTGCTAGTGGTCTAGTAGAGCCTACGCAGTATTTT	CSASGLVEPTQYF
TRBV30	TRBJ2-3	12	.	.	TGTGCCTGGACCCCTATCCAGGATACGCAGTATTTT	CAWTPIQDTQYF
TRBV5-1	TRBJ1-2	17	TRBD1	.	TGCGCCAGCAGCAGAAACTCGGGACAGCCTAACTTCTATGGCTACACCTTC	CASSRNSGQPNFYGYTF
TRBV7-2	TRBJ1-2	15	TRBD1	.	TGTGCCAGCAGACGCCAATTGGGGACAGGCAATGGCTACACCTTC	CASRRQLGTGNGYTF
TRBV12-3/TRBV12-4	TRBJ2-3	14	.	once	TGTGCCAGCAGTTTTGGCCCTAGAGCAGATACGCAGTATTTT	CASSFGPRADTQYF
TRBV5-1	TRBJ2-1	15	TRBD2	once	TGCGCCAGCAAAGGGCGGGAGGCCTCCTACAATGAGCAGTTCTTC	CASKGREASYNEQFF
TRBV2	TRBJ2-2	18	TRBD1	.	TGTGCCAGCACCGGGGGGACAGGGACCCCCGCGAACACCGGGGAGCTGTTTTTT	CASTGGTGTPANTGELFF
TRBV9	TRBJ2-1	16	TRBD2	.	TGTGCCAGCAGCGTAGGCCGGGGGGGGGTTCCCCATGAGCAGTTCTTC	CASSVGRGGVPHEQFF
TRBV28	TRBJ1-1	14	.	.	TGTGCCAGCAGTATAAGACACCGGAACACTGAAGCTTTCTTT	CASSIRHRNTEAFF
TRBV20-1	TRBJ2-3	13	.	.	TGCAGTGCTACCCCGGAGTGGGGAGATACGCAGTATTTT	CSATPEWGDTQYF
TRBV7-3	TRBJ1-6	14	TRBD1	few	TGTGCCAGCAGCCGGGGACAGGATAATTCACCCCTCCACTTT	CASSRGQDNSPLHF
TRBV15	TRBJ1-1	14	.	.	TGTGCCACCAGCACAGCGACAACGAACACTGAAGCTTTCTTT	CATSTATTNTEAFF
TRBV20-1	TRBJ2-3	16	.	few	TGCAGTGCTCAGTGGGGGGGCGGGGCACGCACAGATACGCAGTATTTT	CSAQWGGGARTDTQYF
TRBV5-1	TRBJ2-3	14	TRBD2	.	TGCGCCGGTAACAGCGGGGGGGTCACAGATACGCAGTATTTT	CAGNSGGVTDTQYF
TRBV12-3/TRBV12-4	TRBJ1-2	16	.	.	TGTGCCAGCAGTTTACCCCCCGGCCAGGATATTTATGGCTACACCTTC	CASSLPPGQDIYGYTF
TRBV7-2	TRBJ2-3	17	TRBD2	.	TGTGCCAGCAGTCCCCGGACTAGCGGGGGGTATACAGATACGCAGTATTTT	CASSPRTSGGYTDTQYF
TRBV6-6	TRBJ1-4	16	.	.	TGTGCCAGCAGTTGGCTACAGGGACCGCAGGGCGAAAAACTGTTTTTT	CASSWLQGPQGEKLFF
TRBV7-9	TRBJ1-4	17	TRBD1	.	TGTGCCAGCAGCAAATGGACAGGGGAGTCTACTAATGAAAAACTGTTTTTT	CASSKWTGESTNEKLFF
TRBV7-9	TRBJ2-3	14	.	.	TGTAGCTATCCGGAGGGGGGGGTGACAGATACGCAGTATTTT	CSYPEGGVTDTQYF
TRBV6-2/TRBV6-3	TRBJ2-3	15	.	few	TGTGCCAGCAGTTACCGGCAGGACAGCACAGATACGCAGTATTTT	CASSYRQDSTDTQYF
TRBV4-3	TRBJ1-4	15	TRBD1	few	TGCGCCAGCAGCCAAGTGGGGACAGAGAATGAAAAACTGTTTTTT	CASSQVGTENEKLFF
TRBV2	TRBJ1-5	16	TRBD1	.	TGTGCCAGCAGTGCTGGGACAGGGGGCTACAATCAGCCCCAGCATTTT	CASSAGTGGYNQPQHF